This T cell receptor beta chain stems from a study of cytomegalovirus exposure and HLA in healthy donors. The study's findings and limits: Presence/absence analyses supposed approximately even sequencing depth among donors. The study reported that TCR beta sequences accurately predicted HLA-A and HLA-B alleles in most subjects.

PCR used 60 Vbeta primers and 13 Jbeta primers. Sequencing used immunoSEQ multiplex PCR; TCRdb keeps in-frame clones, though not all of them. The table records approximately 95,000 clones, just under 80% of them present only once. Of note for this clone: No antigen is known for it.

V was pared by 3 bases and J by 6 bases, with 4 bases of the junction left unmatched. Looked up from germline, CDR1 is SGHDN and CDR2 is FVKESK. The CDR3 extends over 13 amino acids. This TCR was recovered from a woman aged 40 to 50 in good health and CMV-seropositive. This rearrangement joins TRBV14 to TRBJ1-2; 7 bases map to TRBD1. The specimen was PBMCs. As DNA, the CDR3 is TGTGCCAGCAGCCAGGGACAGATGCATGGCTACACCTTC. Translating it yields CASSQGQMHGYTF.